The 27 T cell receptor beta chains below were found in one sample sequenced in a study of OX40 agonist ivuxolimab in advanced cancers. Sequencing was performed with immunoSEQ multiplex PCR; in TCRdb, only in-frame clones are kept and a portion is missing. The table has around 52,000 clones, nearly 85% seen once. This material consisted of CD4+ or CD8+ T cells sorted from blood, taken in a trial of the OX40 agonist ivuxolimab. Receptors were obtained from an adult with an advanced solid tumor such as melanoma, head and neck, liver or kidney cancer.

This clone was counted a few times. The CDR3 protein is CAWRVGGGNTIYF. The DNA for the CDR3 is TGTGCCTGGAGGGTCGGCGGTGGAAACACCATATATTTT. The rearrangement uses TRBV30 and TRBJ1-3; D is ambiguous. Germline CDR1 GTSNPN, CDR2 SVGIG (reference sequence). The CDR3 has 13 amino acids. Deletions cut 3 bases from V and 3 bases from J, with 9 bases between.

The V gene is TRBV5-6, the J gene TRBJ1-6, with TRBD1 matching over 11 bases. The CDR3 extends over 16 amino acids. After removal of 2 bases from V and 14 bases from J, the junction contained 12 bases not matched to a gene. Germline V gives CDR1 SGHDT, CDR2 YYEEEE. CDR3 sequence: CASSLRTDRGLPALHF. DNA for the CDR3: TGTGCCAGCAGCTTAAGGACGGACAGGGGGCTCCCGGCCCTCCACTTT.

The CDR3 spells CASSRGWDTNEQYF. CDR3 nucleotide sequence: TGCGCCAGCAGCCGGGGGTGGGATACGAACGAGCAGTACTTC. The chain recombines TRBV4-1 with TRBJ2-7; D could derive from TRBD1 or TRBD2 (5 bases each). The germline V gene encodes CDR1 MGHRA and CDR2 YSYEKL. The CDR3 loop spans 14 amino acids. Trimming removed 4 bases from V and 5 bases from J, with 15 bases in between.

The chain joins TRBV7-8 to TRBJ1-5, with D hard to call. The CDR3 totals 13 residues. V was clipped by 5 bases and J by 6 bases, with 11 bases between them. Germline V gene sequence: CDR1 SGHVS, CDR2 FQNEAQ. The CDR3 loop reads CASSTDGPQPQHF. The CDR3, as DNA: TGTGCCAGCAGCACCGACGGGCCTCAGCCCCAGCATTTT.

This clone was seen just once. The chain couples TRBV5-1 to TRBJ1-2; unclear D gene. Germline V gene data show CDR1 as SGHRS and CDR2 as YFSETQ. Between the trimmed V and J ends, which lost 7 bases and 0 bases, there was a span of 10 bases. This CDR3 contains 13 residues. CDR3 DNA: TGCGCCAGCTCCTTTGGGGCTAACTATGGCTACACCTTC. This encodes CASSFGANYGYTF.

V is TRBV27 and J is TRBJ1-6, with 7 bases matching TRBD1. Germline loops: CDR1 MNHEY, CDR2 SMNVEV (reference sequence). Trimming took 6 bases from V and 9 from J; bases not matched to a gene: 5. The CDR3 spans 13 residues. CDR3 in amino acids: CASRAGGGSPLHF. The CDR3, as DNA: TGTGCCAGCAGGGCAGGGGGGGGTTCACCCCTCCACTTT.

The chain links TRBV7-7 to TRBJ2-1; D might be TRBD1 (7 bases). CDR3 size: 15 residues. Germline V gives CDR1 SSHAT, CDR2 FNYEAQ (reference sequence). The germline V and J ends were trimmed by 5 bases and 9 bases, with 20 bases remaining between them. The CDR3 coding sequence is TGTGCCAGCAGCCCGACTAGTCTAGGGGGCAGTGAGCAGTTCTTC. Amino acids: CASSPTSLGGSEQFF.

This clone appeared a single time. CDR3 coding DNA: TGCAGCCCCCCCCCAGTGGATAATCAGCCCCAGCATTTT. Protein sequence: CSPPPVDNQPQHF. The chain couples TRBV29-1 to TRBJ1-5; no reliable D call. V gave up 8 bases and J gave up 4 bases, with 15 bases separating them. Germline lookup yields CDR1 SQVTM and CDR2 ANQGSEA. This CDR3 is 13 amino acids long.

This chain links TRBV7-2 with TRBJ2-2, with TRBD2 as a possible D gene (6 bases). The CDR3 consists of 16 residues. The V end was cut by 2 bases, the J end by 8 bases, with 18 bases between. In germline, CDR1 is SGHTA, CDR2 FQGNSA. The CDR3 DNA follows: TGTGCCAGCAGCTTACTGGGAAGCGGGTTCCAGGGGGAGCTGTTTTTT. It translates to CASSLLGSGFQGELFF.

V and J are TRBV5-1 and TRBJ2-3, with TRBD2 identical over 13 bases. V lost 5 bases and J lost 3; bases outside the gene matches: 3. The CDR3 loop spans 15 amino acids. The V gene's germline CDR1 is SGHRS and CDR2 YFSETQ. The chain's CDR3 is CASSPLAGGTDTQYF. CDR3 nucleotides: TGCGCCAGCAGTCCACTAGCGGGAGGGACAGATACGCAGTATTTT.

This chain links TRBV5-1 with TRBJ2-3, with a possible D match to TRBD1 (6 bases). CDR1 and CDR2 from the germline V gene are SGHRS and YFSETQ. CDR3 length: 15 residues. The V end was cut by 4 bases, the J end by 2 bases, with 14 bases between. CDR3 in amino acids: CASSPDSGFTDTQYF. The CDR3 nucleotides are TGCGCCAGCAGCCCGGACAGCGGATTCACAGATACGCAGTATTTT. Together with reference TRBV5-1 and TRBJ2-3, the CDR3 gives the full variable domain: KAGVTQTPRYLIKTRGQQVTLSCSPISGHRSVSWYQQTPGQGLQFLFEYFSETQRNKGNFPGRFSGRQFSNSRSEMNVSTLELGDSALYLCASSPDSGFTDTQYFGPGTRLTVL.

The V gene is TRBV6-5, the J gene TRBJ1-5, with a tentative D call TRBD1 (6 bases). The V end was cut by 10 bases, the J end by 5 bases, with 18 bases between. This CDR3 has 14 amino acids. Germline-derived CDR1 and CDR2 are MNHEY and SVGAGI. The chain's CDR3 is CATKVTGMDQPQHF. Written as DNA, the CDR3 is TGTGCCACCAAAGTAACAGGGATGGATCAGCCCCAGCATTTT.

The rearrangement joins TRBV5-8 to TRBJ2-3; TRBD1 aligns across 10 bases. J lost 0 bases, V lost 3 bases, and 7 bases had no gene match. Germline CDR1 is SGHTS and CDR2 is YDEGEE. The CDR3 sequence is 17 residues long. The chain's CDR3 is CASSSGTGVYSTDTQYF. CDR3 nucleotide sequence: TGTGCCAGCAGCTCCGGGACAGGGGTATACAGCACAGATACGCAGTATTTT.

The chain employs TRBV5-8 and TRBJ2-7; 11 bases map to TRBD1. This CDR3 spans 13 amino acids. Unmatched junction bases numbered 5, after V lost 6 bases and J lost 6 bases. Germline assignment: CDR1 SGHTS and CDR2 YDEGEE. The CDR3 spells CASTGTGGREQYF. In nucleotides, the CDR3 is TGTGCCAGCACCGGGACAGGGGGTCGCGAGCAGTACTTC.

The V gene is TRBV5-6, the J gene TRBJ2-3; D is ambiguous. The CDR3 is 14 amino acids. Per germline, CDR1 SGHDT and CDR2 YYEEEE. V lost 3 bases and J 4 bases, leaving 12 bases between the germline ends. The CDR3 spells CASSSRYTPDTQYF. The CDR3 nucleotides read TGTGCCAGCAGCTCTCGATACACCCCAGATACGCAGTATTTT.

This chain joins TRBV5-4 and TRBJ2-5; D ambiguous. There are 14 residues in the CDR3. CDR1 and CDR2 from the germline V gene are SGHNT and YYREEE (reference sequence). V was cut by 0 bases and J by 1 base, with 7 bases left in between. CDR3 region: CASSLGVFQETQYF. CDR3 in DNA: TGTGCCAGCAGCTTGGGGGTTTTCCAAGAGACCCAGTACTTC.

The chain combines TRBV27 with TRBJ1-1, with D possibly being TRBD1 (5 bases). The CDR3 spans 16 residues. Per germline, CDR1 MNHEY and CDR2 SMNVEV (reference sequence). Trimming left V 6 bases short and J 6 bases short, with 23 bases between. For the CDR3, the DNA is TGTGCCAGCAGCAATCGCAGGGACTGGGATGGGGCTGAAGCTTTCTTT. Translated: CASSNRRDWDGAEAFF.

The chain combines TRBV18 with TRBJ1-1; no definite D call. Germline CDR1 reads KGHSH; CDR2 reads LQKENI. The CDR3 length is 18 residues. V gave up 0 bases and J gave up 0 bases, with 17 bases separating them. In DNA, the CDR3 is TGTGCCAGCTCACCACCGGGGTCCAAAAGAATGGTGAACACTGAAGCTTTCTTT. Translation: CASSPPGSKRMVNTEAFF.

This clone came up a few times. This rearrangement joins TRBV5-6 to TRBJ2-5; D might be TRBD1 or TRBD2, each matching 5 bases. The germline CDR1 and CDR2 sequences are SGHDT and YYEEEE. Trimming stripped 4 bases from V and 2 bases from J, with 12 bases between. CDR3 length equals 14 residues. CDR3 coding DNA: TGTGCCAGCAGCCTTATGGGGGTACAAGAGACCCAGTACTTC. This sequence encodes CASSLMGVQETQYF.

The chain recombines TRBV28 with TRBJ2-1; TRBD2 matches at 10 bases. Looked up from germline, CDR1 is MDHEN and CDR2 is SYDVKM. The CDR3 loop spans 15 amino acids. V lost 7 bases to trimming and J lost 2 bases; unmatched junction nucleotides: 5. The DNA of the CDR3 is TGTGCCAGCATTCAGCGGGAGGGCCCCTACAATGAGCAGTTCTTC. Protein product: CASIQREGPYNEQFF.

Here the CDR3 DNA reads TGTGCCAGCAGCTGGGGGGGGACCTACGAGCAGTACTTC. Protein: CASSWGGTYEQYF. This chain uses TRBV7-2 with TRBJ2-7; 7 bases match TRBD2. The CDR3 covers 13 residues. Unmatched junction bases numbered 2, after V lost 4 bases and J lost 2 bases. Germline V gene sequence: CDR1 SGHTA, CDR2 FQGNSA.

The chain links TRBV5-5 to TRBJ1-6, with D uncertain. The CDR3 runs 14 residues. Germline CDR1 SGHKS, CDR2 YYEKEE (reference sequence). V was cut by 2 bases and J by 6 bases, with 9 bases left in between. CDR3 sequence: CASSFRTGNSPLHF. DNA for the CDR3: TGTGCCAGCAGCTTTCGTACGGGTAATTCACCCCTCCACTTT.

This clone was picked up a small number of times. This chain joins TRBV9 and TRBJ2-7, with 12 nucleotides matching TRBD1. Trimming at V came to 3 bases and at J to 6 bases, leaving 10 bases not matched to a gene. Germline CDR1 reads SGDLS; CDR2 reads YYNGEE. CDR3 size: 16 residues. CDR3 residues: CASSAGEGQGAAEQYF. The CDR3 bases are TGTGCCAGCAGCGCCGGGGAGGGACAGGGGGCGGCCGAGCAGTACTTC.

A remark on this clone: The junction departs from the called germline gene at one end, perhaps through a read error. The chain carries TRBV5-1 and TRBJ2-7; D possibly corresponds to TRBD2 (6 bases). This CDR3 comprises 13 residues. Germline V lookup: CDR1 SGHRS, CDR2 YFSETQ. The CDR3 loop reads CASSPRPGDEQYF. Written as DNA, the CDR3 is TGTGCCAGCAGTCCTCGACCGGGGGACGAGCAGTACTTC.

This clone was counted a single time. The V gene is TRBV28, the J gene TRBJ1-2; unclear D gene. The CDR3 is 14 amino acids. V was clipped by 4 bases and J by 2 bases, with 11 bases between them. Per the germline V gene, CDR1 is MDHEN and CDR2 is SYDVKM. CDR3 sequence: CASSSSGENYGYTF. The DNA for the CDR3 is TGTGCCAGCAGTTCAAGCGGGGAGAACTATGGCTACACCTTC.

This clone was seen a single time. The chain is built from TRBV5-1 and TRBJ2-1; D is possibly TRBD2 (7 bases). Germline V gene sequence: CDR1 SGHRS, CDR2 YFSETQ. V lost 4 bases, J lost 5 bases, and 16 bases lay in between. CDR3 length: 15 amino acids. As DNA, the CDR3 is TGCGCCAGCAGCCCCGGCCGGGGGGCTGACAATGAGCAGTTCTTC. Protein sequence: CASSPGRGADNEQFF. Full variable domain (rest looked up from reference TRBV5-1 and TRBJ2-1): KAGVTQTPRYLIKTRGQQVTLSCSPISGHRSVSWYQQTPGQGLQFLFEYFSETQRNKGNFPGRFSGRQFSNSRSEMNVSTLELGDSALYLCASSPGRGADNEQFFGPGTRLTVL.

Points on this clone: Distinct nucleotide sequences in the sample also encode this CDR3. The gene calls are TRBV6-1 and TRBJ1-1, with TRBD1 matching 7 bases. Losses at the gene ends were 4 bases for V and 3 bases for J; bases not matched to a gene: 2. Germline values: CDR1 MNHNS, CDR2 SASEGT. CDR3 size: 13 residues. The CDR3 spells CASSAGGDTEAFF. The DNA of the CDR3 is TGTGCCAGCAGTGCAGGGGGGGACACTGAAGCTTTCTTT.